Presented here are 30 T cell receptor beta chains from one specimen sequenced in a study of OX40 agonist ivuxolimab in advanced cancers. The data were produced by immunoSEQ multiplex PCR, yet TCRdb's version contains in-frame clones alone and is incomplete. Among approximately 60,000 clones listed, about 85% were seen once. The sequencing here drew on CD4+ or CD8+ T cells sorted from blood, taken in a trial of the OX40 agonist ivuxolimab. The receptor source for this set is an adult with an advanced solid tumor such as melanoma, head and neck, liver or kidney cancer.

This CDR3 reads CASSLPGSVPEAFF. The CDR3 DNA is TGCGCCAGCAGCTTGCCAGGGTCGGTCCCTGAAGCTTTCTTT. The chain recombines TRBV5-1 with TRBJ1-1, with D maybe TRBD1 (5 bases). Per the germline V gene, CDR1 is SGHRS and CDR2 is YFSETQ. This CDR3 has 14 amino acids. V was clipped by 1 base and J by 6 bases, with 13 bases between them. Combining the CDR3 with reference TRBV5-1 and TRBJ1-1 gives the whole variable domain KAGVTQTPRYLIKTRGQQVTLSCSPISGHRSVSWYQQTPGQGLQFLFEYFSETQRNKGNFPGRFSGRQFSNSRSEMNVSTLELGDSALYLCASSLPGSVPEAFFGQGTRLTVV.

The chain employs TRBV11-2 and TRBJ2-3; no clear D gene. Germline V lookup: CDR1 SGHAT, CDR2 FQNNGV. Trimming shortened V by 0 bases and J by 6 bases, and 4 bases separated the two germline ends. The CDR3 contains 12 residues. CDR3 in DNA: TGTGCCAGCAGCTTAGAGCCGGATACGCAGTATTTT. This sequence encodes CASSLEPDTQYF.

The chain combines TRBV6-6 with TRBJ2-2; D remains ambiguous. The germline gives CDR1 MNHNY, CDR2 SVGAGI (reference sequence). The CDR3 runs 13 residues. V gave up 7 bases and J gave up 5 bases, with 11 bases separating them. The CDR3 loop is CASKKEHTGELFF. DNA of the CDR3: TGTGCCAGCAAGAAAGAGCATACCGGGGAGCTGTTTTTT.

The chain carries TRBV9 and TRBJ1-6; maybe TRBD1 (6 bases). The germline V gene encodes CDR1 SGDLS and CDR2 YYNGEE. V was trimmed by 3 bases and J by 0 bases, leaving 22 bases between them. The CDR3 covers 20 residues. The DNA for the CDR3 is TGTGCCAGCAGCGGGGGGCCCTCCGGGGGCCTTAGCTCCTATAATTCACCCCTCCACTTT. This sequence encodes CASSGGPSGGLSSYNSPLHF.

This chain links TRBV9 with TRBJ2-3, with 7 bases identical to TRBD1. The CDR3 extends over 15 amino acids. Germline CDR1 is SGDLS and CDR2 is YYNGEE. Germline trimming cut 5 bases from V and 1 base from J; bases unmatched to any gene: 7. This CDR3 reads CASSKGAKGTDTQYF. CDR3 DNA sequence: TGTGCCAGCAGTAAGGGGGCAAAGGGCACAGATACGCAGTATTTT.

The chain employs TRBV19 and TRBJ1-4; maybe TRBD1 (5 bases). There are 15 residues in the CDR3. Trimming removed 7 bases at V and 4 bases at J, with 16 bases between. Germline assignment: CDR1 LNHDA and CDR2 SQIVND (reference sequence). This chain's CDR3 is CASTRGDQVNEKLFF. CDR3 nucleotides: TGTGCCAGTACTCGAGGGGATCAGGTTAATGAAAAACTGTTTTTT.

This chain joins TRBV5-1 and TRBJ1-2; no definite D call. Germline V lookup: CDR1 SGHRS, CDR2 YFSETQ. There are 12 residues in the CDR3. The germline V and J ends were trimmed by 5 bases and 2 bases, with 7 bases remaining between them. The CDR3 spells CASRSDNYGYTF. The CDR3 nucleotides read TGCGCCAGCAGGTCAGACAACTATGGCTACACCTTC.

The V and J genes are TRBV30 and TRBJ2-7; tentative D call: TRBD1 (6 bases). Deletions cut 8 bases from V and 2 bases from J, with 13 bases between. Germline loops: CDR1 GTSNPN, CDR2 SVGIG (reference sequence). The CDR3 is 12 residues long. The CDR3: CAGRGPTYEQYF. CDR3 sequence (DNA): TGTGCCGGCAGGGGCCCTACCTACGAGCAGTACTTC.

The chain couples TRBV5-6 to TRBJ2-4; D is unresolved. The CDR3 runs 13 residues. Germline V gene sequence: CDR1 SGHDT, CDR2 YYEEEE. Trimming took 4 bases from V and 1 from J, leaving 6 bases between them. DNA for the CDR3: TGTGCCAGCAGCCCAAGCGCCAAAAACATTCAGTACTTC. It codes for CASSPSAKNIQYF.

The chain links TRBV5-6 to TRBJ1-5; the D gene is possibly TRBD1 (5 bases). Trimming pared 0 bases from V and 2 bases from J, leaving 15 bases between. Germline V lookup: CDR1 SGHDT, CDR2 YYEEEE. The CDR3 consists of 17 residues. CDR3 coding DNA: TGTGCCAGCAGCTTGGGACTGGGGGATAAGGGCAATCAGCCCCAGCATTTT. It translates to CASSLGLGDKGNQPQHF.

The chain is built from TRBV30 and TRBJ1-6, with 7 positions matching TRBD1. Trimming removed 5 bases from V and 0 bases from J; junction bases left unmatched: 4. The CDR3 is made up of 15 amino acids. Per germline, CDR1 GTSNPN and CDR2 SVGIG (reference sequence). Here the CDR3 reads CAWDRESSYNSPLHF. The CDR3 region has the DNA TGTGCCTGGGACAGGGAGAGCTCCTATAATTCACCCCTCCACTTT.

This clone has a handful of counts. CDR3 protein: CASNKGTGAYNEQFF. The CDR3 DNA reads TGTGCCAGCAACAAGGGGACAGGGGCGTACAATGAGCAGTTCTTC. V usage is TRBV6-6 and J usage is TRBJ2-1; 10 bases map to TRBD1. Germline V lookup: CDR1 MNHNY, CDR2 SVGAGI (reference sequence). This CDR3 region has 15 residues. Unmatched junction bases numbered 7, after V lost 7 bases and J lost 4 bases.

The genes are TRBV5-6 and TRBJ1-2; the D is unclear. CDR1 and CDR2 from the germline V gene are SGHDT and YYEEEE. The length of the CDR3 is 13 residues. Trimming shortened V by 4 bases and J by 3 bases, and 10 bases separated the two germline ends. As DNA, the CDR3 is TGTGCCAGCAGCCGGAGATGGGACTATGGCTACACCTTC. Its protein is CASSRRWDYGYTF. Full variable domain (rest looked up from reference TRBV5-6 and TRBJ1-2): DAGVTQSPTHLIKTRGQQVTLRCSPKSGHDTVSWYQQALGQGPQFIFQYYEEEERQRGNFPDRFSGHQFPNYSSELNVNALLLGDSALYLCASSRRWDYGYTFGSGTRLTVV.

This clone was counted ten times or more. V and J are TRBV10-1 and TRBJ2-3; no clear D. Germline CDR1 WNHNN, CDR2 SYGVQD (reference sequence). The CDR3 totals 12 residues. V lost 3 bases, J lost 7 bases, and 8 bases lay in between. The CDR3 sequence is CASSDLVNTQYF. CDR3 coding DNA: TGCGCCAGCAGTGACCTCGTAAATACGCAGTATTTT.

This clone has only one observation. The chain uses TRBV11-3 and TRBJ2-7; tentative D call: TRBD1 (6 bases). The CDR3 runs 16 residues. The V end was cut by 11 bases, the J end by 3 bases, with 26 bases between. In germline, CDR1 is SGHNT, CDR2 YENEEA. The CDR3 region is CASQATRGSGYYEQYF. The CDR3 bases are TGTGCCTCACAGGCCACCAGGGGATCGGGTTACTACGAGCAGTACTTC. The whole variable domain, remainder taken from reference TRBV11-3 and TRBJ2-7, is EAGVVQSPRYKIIEKKQPVAFWCNPISGHNTLYWYLQNLGQGPELLIRYENEEAVDDSQLPKDRFSAERLKGVDSTLKIQPAELGDSAVYLCASQATRGSGYYEQYFGPGTRLTVT.

The rearrangement uses TRBV2 and TRBJ2-1; TRBD2 matches at 9 bases. The V segment lost 10 bases and the J segment 1 base; nucleotides outside the gene matches: 11. CDR3 length equals 16 residues. Looked up from germline, CDR1 is SNHLY and CDR2 is FYNNEI. As DNA, the CDR3 is TGTGCCACCAAATCCGGCGGGAGGGGTTCCTACAATGAGCAGTTCTTC. It specifies CATKSGGRGSYNEQFF. Variable domain in full (rest from reference TRBV2 and TRBJ2-1): EPEVTQTPSHQVTQMGQEVILRCVPISNHLYFYWYRQILGQKVEFLVSFYNNEISEKSEIFDDQFSVERPDGSNFTLKIRSTKLEDSAMYFCATKSGGRGSYNEQFFGPGTRLTVL.

This clone has only a few counts. The V gene is TRBV4-1, the J gene TRBJ2-5; TRBD1 matches 7 bases. From germline, CDR1 is MGHRA and CDR2 YSYEKL. CDR3 length: 16 amino acids. The V and J ends lost 4 bases and 2 bases, in that order; junction bases with no gene match: 10. The CDR3 region has the DNA TGCGCCAGCAGCCCAACTCGGACAGGACCTCAAGAGACCCAGTACTTC. Its protein product is CASSPTRTGPQETQYF.

This clone was counted between two and nine times. The same CDR3 is also encoded by other DNA sequences in this sample. The chain couples TRBV30 to TRBJ2-3; no firm D call. The CDR3 is made up of 12 amino acids. The ends were cut back, 0 bases at V and 0 bases at J, with 1 base in the middle. Per germline, CDR1 GTSNPN and CDR2 SVGIG (reference sequence). CDR3 sequence: CAWSVSTDTQYF. The CDR3 coding sequence is TGTGCCTGGAGTGTAAGCACAGATACGCAGTATTTT.

The chain has TRBV6-6 and TRBJ2-1; weak D call: TRBD2 (5 bases). The germline gives CDR1 MNHNY, CDR2 SVGAGI (reference sequence). V lost 3 bases, J lost 6 bases, and 12 bases lay in between. The CDR3 totals 14 residues. The CDR3 coding sequence is TGTGCCAGCAGTTATCGCGGGCGGGCCAATGAGCAGTTCTTC. Amino acids: CASSYRGRANEQFF.

The rearrangement joins TRBV19 to TRBJ1-1; the D is unclear. Deletions cut 3 bases from V and 3 bases from J, with 14 bases between. CDR3 length equals 15 residues. Per the germline V gene, CDR1 is LNHDA and CDR2 is SQIVND (reference sequence). DNA of the CDR3: TGTGCCAGTAGTATCGACCCTTTTTCCCACACTGAAGCTTTCTTT. As protein: CASSIDPFSHTEAFF. Filled out from reference TRBV19 and TRBJ1-1, the complete variable domain reads DGGITQSPKYLFRKEGQNVTLSCEQNLNHDAMYWYRQDPGQGLRLIYYSQIVNDFQKGDIAEGYSVSREKKESFPLTVTSAQKNPTAFYLCASSIDPFSHTEAFFGQGTRLTVV.

This chain joins TRBV10-3 and TRBJ1-2, with D tentatively TRBD1 (5 bases). V lost 9 bases to trimming and J lost 8 bases, with 16 bases between them. CDR3 size: 12 residues. The germline V gene has CDR1 ENHRY and CDR2 SYGVKD. The CDR3 DNA reads TGTGCCATTCAACCCGGGGGGAGCGGCTACACCTTC. Translating it yields CAIQPGGSGYTF.

V usage is TRBV5-1 and J usage is TRBJ2-1; tentatively, D is TRBD1 or TRBD2 (5 bases each). Germline-derived CDR1 and CDR2 are SGHRS and YFSETQ. Trimming took off 4 bases at V and 7 bases at J, with 12 bases between the two ends. CDR3 size: 13 residues. The CDR3 loop reads CASSPRGANEQFF. In nucleotides, the CDR3 is TGCGCCAGCAGCCCCCGGGGCGCGAATGAGCAGTTCTTC.

This chain joins TRBV5-1 and TRBJ1-1, with D possibly TRBD1 on 5 matching bases. The V gene's germline CDR1 is SGHRS and CDR2 YFSETQ. The ends were cut back, 1 base at V and 0 bases at J, with 10 bases in the middle. The CDR3 contains 15 residues. The CDR3 bases are TGCGCCAGCAGCTTGAGGGCAGGGATGAACACTGAAGCTTTCTTT. Amino acids: CASSLRAGMNTEAFF.

The chain employs TRBV11-1 and TRBJ1-1, with D perhaps matching TRBD1 (5 bases). The CDR3 is 13 residues long. From germline, CDR1 is SGHAT and CDR2 FQDESV (reference sequence). Trimming cost V 2 bases and J 10 bases, with 14 bases left between them. CDR3 nucleotides: TGTGCCAGCAGCTTATTGAGGCTCGGGGGAGCTTTCTTT. Its translation: CASSLLRLGGAFF. Filled out from reference TRBV11-1 and TRBJ1-1, the complete variable domain reads EAEVAQSPRYKITEKSQAVAFWCDPISGHATLYWYRQILGQGPELLVQFQDESVVDDSQLPKDRFSAERLKGVDSTLKIQPAELGDSAMYLCASSLLRLGGAFFGQGTRLTVV.

This chain connects TRBV7-7 to TRBJ2-3; weak D call: TRBD2 (6 bases). The CDR3 is made up of 14 amino acids. CDR1 and CDR2 (germline): SSHAT, FNYEAQ (reference sequence). V was trimmed by 5 bases and J by 6 bases, leaving 15 bases between them. The chain's CDR3 is CASSPGLLQDTQYF. In DNA, the CDR3 is TGTGCCAGCAGCCCGGGACTCCTGCAGGATACGCAGTATTTT.

The rearrangement links TRBV5-4 to TRBJ2-2; the match to TRBD2 covers 7 bases. The CDR3 has 17 residues. Germline V gene sequence: CDR1 SGHNT, CDR2 YYREEE (reference sequence). Trimming removed 1 base from V and 5 bases from J; junction bases left unmatched: 11. The CDR3 nucleotides are TGTGCCAGCAGCTTGAAGAGATTAGGACTAGGTACCGGGGAGCTGTTTTTT. Amino acids: CASSLKRLGLGTGELFF. Using reference TRBV5-4 and TRBJ2-2 for the parts outside the CDR3, the full variable domain is ETGVTQSPTHLIKTRGQQVTLRCSSQSGHNTVSWYQQALGQGPQFIFQYYREEENGRGNFPPRFSGLQFPNYSSELNVNALELDDSALYLCASSLKRLGLGTGELFFGEGSRLTVL.

The V and J genes are TRBV6-1 and TRBJ2-6; D is unresolved. Per germline, CDR1 MNHNS and CDR2 SASEGT. Trimming cost V 3 bases and J 0 bases, with 6 bases left between them. The CDR3 runs to 15 residues. The CDR3 DNA sequence: TGTGCCAGCAGTGATGGGTTCTCTGGGGCCAACGTCCTGACTTTC. This gives the protein CASSDGFSGANVLTF.

V gene TRBV11-2 combines with J gene TRBJ2-1; D unresolved. This CDR3 comprises 13 residues. The germline CDR1 and CDR2 sequences are SGHAT and FQNNGV. The germline V and J ends were trimmed by 5 bases and 10 bases, with 15 bases remaining between them. This CDR3 is CASSVLIGAEQFF. For the CDR3, the DNA is TGTGCCAGCAGCGTTTTAATCGGAGCGGAGCAGTTCTTC.

The V gene is TRBV21-1, the J gene TRBJ1-1; the table assigns TRBD1, which was not confirmed against the DNA. TRBV21-1 is recorded as a pseudogene. CDR3 length equals 16 residues. CDR3 in amino acids: CASSKGTPGQPTEAFF. DNA of the CDR3: TGTGCCAGCAGCAAAGGAACGCCGGGACAGCCCACTGAAGCTTTCTTT.

The gene calls are TRBV5-4 and TRBJ2-7; 13 bases are shared with TRBD2. CDR3 length: 17 residues. Germline values: CDR1 SGHNT, CDR2 YYREEE (reference sequence). V dropped 7 bases and J dropped 1; count of bases not matched to a gene: 11. CDR3 bases: TGTGCCAGCGCCCGACTAGCGGGAGGCCCGCTATCCTACGAGCAGTACTTC. This sequence encodes CASARLAGGPLSYEQYF.